Listed here are 23 T cell receptor beta chains from one sample, sequenced in a study of blood T cells in healthy people across ages (dated by TCRdb to between 2015 and 2017). The library was built by means of 5' RACE. The sample was run on an Illumina HiSeq 2500. A second PCR of roughly 7 to 11 cycles was run with a J-beta primer mix and a sample-barcoded 5' primer. TCRdb itself trimmed the public reads at Q25 with fastp, ran MiXCR and retained productive beta chains. Entries that share a CDR3 protein sequence are merged under the most common genes and DNA. The sample table records approximately 730,000 distinct CDR3 sequences; 53% of these occur just once. In total, the top ten clones hold about 42% of the sample. Sequencing was carried out using blood. These receptors originate from a man of 80 years or more in good health.

The DNA for the CDR3 is TGTGCCAGCAGTTTATGGGGCGGGAGCGCAGATACGCAGTATTTT. Translation gives CASSLWGGSADTQYF. The chain uses TRBV27 and TRBJ2-3, with TRBD2 matching 7 bases. The V and J ends lost 1 base and 4 bases, in that order; junction bases with no gene match: 5. Germline CDR1 reads MNHEY; CDR2 reads SMNVEV (reference sequence). CDR3 length equals 15 residues.

The chain couples TRBV3-1 to TRBJ1-2; D is ambiguous. CDR3 length: 14 amino acids. Deletions cut 3 bases from V and 4 bases from J, with 12 bases between. Germline V CDR1 and CDR2: LGHDT, YNNKEL (reference sequence). The CDR3 sequence: CASSHEIGRYGYTF. The CDR3 DNA reads as TGTGCCAGCAGCCACGAGATAGGCCGCTATGGCTACACCTTC.

The V gene is TRBV9, the J gene TRBJ2-1, with 8 bases that match TRBD1. Trimming at V came to 4 bases and at J to 9 bases, leaving 15 bases not matched to a gene. The CDR3 is 16 residues long. The germline gives CDR1 SGDLS, CDR2 YYNGEE. This CDR3 is CASSLRQTGALGEQFF. CDR3 nucleotide sequence: TGTGCCAGCAGCTTGCGGCAGACAGGGGCCCTAGGTGAGCAGTTCTTC. The full variable domain, its missing parts supplied by reference TRBV9 and TRBJ2-1, is DSGVTQTPKHLITATGQRVTLRCSPRSGDLSVYWYQQSLDQGLQFLIQYYNGEERAKGNILERFSAQQFPDLHSELNLSSLELGDSALYFCASSLRQTGALGEQFFGPGTRLTVL.

This clonotype has ten or more counts. This chain links TRBV6-6 with TRBJ1-1, with D perhaps TRBD1 (6 bases). Trimming removed 9 bases at V and 4 bases at J, with 15 bases between. Germline loops: CDR1 MNHNY, CDR2 SVGAGI (reference sequence). The CDR3 consists of 13 residues. The CDR3 DNA reads as TGTGCCAGTTCCCCAGGGGCGGTCACTGAAGCTTTCTTT. It encodes CASSPGAVTEAFF.

This sequence joins TRBV2 and TRBJ1-4; possible D gene TRBD1, 6 bases. With 6 bases removed from V and 0 bases from J, the gap between germline ends came to 14 bases. CDR3 length equals 16 residues. CDR1 SNHLY and CDR2 FYNNEI come from the germline V gene. The CDR3 sequence: CASRPDRTSTNEKLFF. The CDR3 DNA follows: TGTGCCAGCAGACCCGACAGGACCTCAACTAATGAAAAACTGTTTTTT.

As concerns this clonotype: A much larger clone lies one base from this, so it may be a read error. The J gene is TRBJ2-5, the V gene TRBV4-2; TRBD2 agrees at 11 bases. Germline loops: CDR1 LGHNA, CDR2 YNFKEQ. The V gene end was trimmed by 2 bases and the J gene end by 11 bases; junction bases not matched to a gene: 7. The CDR3 consists of 14 residues. The chain's CDR3 is CASSQFSGREEQYF. The CDR3 DNA reads TGTGCCAGCAGCCAATTTAGCGGGAGGGAGGAGCAGTACTTC.

The table lists this clonotype with a few counts. V usage is TRBV5-1 and J usage is TRBJ2-1; 10 bases are shared with TRBD1. CDR1 and CDR2 (germline): SGHRS, YFSETQ. V trimming: 4 bases; J trimming: 4 bases; junction bases outside the gene matches: 5. CDR3 length: 15 amino acids. CDR3 bases: TGCGCCAGCAGCCCCGGGACAGGGGTTTACAATGAGCAGTTCTTC. As protein: CASSPGTGVYNEQFF.

This clonotype was found a few times. At one boundary the junction diverges from the germline segment, which might be a read error. CDR3 in amino acids: CSSSGRGRLAKNIQYF. Here the CDR3 DNA reads TGTTCCAGCAGCGGCAGGGGGAGACTAGCCAAAAACATTCAGTACTTC. The gene calls are TRBV5-8 and TRBJ2-4; 7 bases are a match to TRBD1. This CDR3 is built from 16 residues. Germline-derived CDR1 and CDR2 are SGHTS and YDEGEE.

V and J are TRBV9 and TRBJ2-1; weak D call: TRBD2 (6 bases). The germline V and J ends were trimmed by 3 bases and 10 bases, with 14 bases remaining between them. From germline, CDR1 is SGDLS and CDR2 YYNGEE. The CDR3 is 13 amino acids. The CDR3 loop is CASSAGTAGEQFF. The CDR3, as DNA: TGTGCCAGCAGCGCGGGGACTGCCGGCGAGCAGTTCTTC.

V and J are TRBV12-3 or TRBV12-4 and TRBJ2-1, with 9 positions matching TRBD1. The CDR3 spans 17 residues. The V segment lost 7 bases and the J segment 4 bases; nucleotides outside the gene matches: 14. CDR3: CASTQGKQGASYNEQFF. The CDR3 DNA is TGTGCCAGCACACAGGGCAAACAGGGGGCGTCATACAATGAGCAGTTCTTC.

The chain links TRBV29-1 to TRBJ2-1, with 7 bases fitting TRBD2. V was pared by 7 bases and J by 2 bases, with 5 bases of the junction left unmatched. This CDR3 has 13 residues. CDR1 SQVTM and CDR2 ANQGSEA come from the germline V gene. The CDR3 is CSAASGTYNEQFF. In nucleotides, the CDR3 is TGCAGCGCCGCAAGCGGGACCTACAATGAGCAGTTCTTC.

This clonotype was detected ten times or more. The chain has TRBV13 and TRBJ1-3; TRBD1 matches at 7 bases. V dropped 0 bases and J dropped 2; count of bases not matched to a gene: 1. The CDR3 covers 15 residues. Per germline, CDR1 PRHDT and CDR2 FYEKMQ (reference sequence). CDR3 sequence: CASSLGGTAGNTIYF. In DNA form, the CDR3 reads TGTGCCAGCAGCTTAGGGGGGACAGCTGGAAACACCATATATTTT.

The chain links TRBV5-1 to TRBJ2-1; 10 nucleotides align to TRBD1. The CDR3 is 16 residues long. The V segment lost 4 bases and the J segment 10 bases; nucleotides outside the gene matches: 14. Germline CDR1 reads SGHRS; CDR2 reads YFSETQ. For the CDR3, the DNA is TGCGCCAGCAGCCGCGGAGCCGGGACAGGGGATGGAGAGCAGTTCTTC. Protein product: CASSRGAGTGDGEQFF. The full variable domain, rest sourced from reference TRBV5-1 and TRBJ2-1, is KAGVTQTPRYLIKTRGQQVTLSCSPISGHRSVSWYQQTPGQGLQFLFEYFSETQRNKGNFPGRFSGRQFSNSRSEMNVSTLELGDSALYLCASSRGAGTGDGEQFFGPGTRLTVL.

The chain has TRBV7-2 and TRBJ2-7; 11 bases fit TRBD2. This CDR3 contains 17 residues. J lost 7 bases, V lost 4 bases, and 15 bases had no gene match. Germline V lookup: CDR1 SGHTA, CDR2 FQGNSA. CDR3 nucleotides: TGTGCCAGCAGCTCAGAAGGGACTAGCGGAATATACAATGAGCAGTACTTC. It yields the protein CASSSEGTSGIYNEQYF. Combining the CDR3 with reference TRBV7-2 and TRBJ2-7 gives the whole variable domain GAGVSQSPSNKVTEKGKDVELRCDPISGHTALYWYRQSLGQGLEFLIYFQGNSAPDKSGLPSDRFSAERTGGSVSTLTIQRTQQEDSAVYLCASSSEGTSGIYNEQYFGPGTRLTVT.

The chain employs TRBV15 and TRBJ2-5; possible D gene TRBD1, 6 bases. The CDR3 length is 13 residues. Trimming left V 8 bases short and J 0 bases short, with 10 bases between. CDR1 is LNHNV, CDR2 YYDKDF, per germline (reference sequence). CDR3 DNA: TGTGCCACCGAAAGGGGGTACCAAGAGACCCAGTACTTC. This codes for CATERGYQETQYF.

The chain carries TRBV25-1 and TRBJ2-4; D call uncertain. TRBJ2-7 explains the end of the DNA better; the J call may be wrong. The V gene's germline CDR1 is MGHDK and CDR2 SYGVNS. There are 13 residues in the CDR3. The CDR3 region has the DNA TGTGCCAGCAGTTCCCCCCGGTCTGACGAGCAGTACTTC. Translating it yields CASSSPRSDEQYF.

The chain combines TRBV20-1 with TRBJ2-5; D is ambiguous. The J call may not be correct, given that the DNA end is closer to TRBJ2-7. This CDR3 spans 16 amino acids. Germline CDR1 and CDR2: DFQATT and SNEGSKA (reference sequence). CDR3 sequence reads: CSASSKKAAHGDEQYF. Here the CDR3 DNA reads TGCAGTGCGAGCAGCAAAAAGGCAGCCCATGGGGACGAGCAGTACTTC.

The chain links TRBV9 to TRBJ2-7; D is uncertain. CDR3 length equals 18 residues. The germline V gene has CDR1 SGDLS and CDR2 YYNGEE. The V gene lost 0 bases and the J gene lost 3 bases, with 22 bases spanning the gap. CDR3 sequence: CASSVDSGGIDSFYEQYF. The CDR3 region has the DNA TGTGCCAGCAGCGTAGATAGTGGCGGCATCGACTCTTTCTACGAGCAGTACTTC. The variable domain in full, completed from reference TRBV9 and TRBJ2-7, reads DSGVTQTPKHLITATGQRVTLRCSPRSGDLSVYWYQQSLDQGLQFLIQYYNGEERAKGNILERFSAQQFPDLHSELNLSSLELGDSALYFCASSVDSGGIDSFYEQYFGPGTRLTVT.

This chain joins TRBV29-1 and TRBJ2-1; D is possibly TRBD1 or TRBD2 (6 bases each). This CDR3 has 17 residues. CDR1 is SQVTM, CDR2 ANQGSEA, per germline. V gave up 3 bases and J gave up 2 bases, with 20 bases separating them. The DNA for the CDR3 is TGCAGCGTTGACCGGGGGCGCTCTGCAGGAGCCTACAATGAGCAGTTCTTC. Protein: CSVDRGRSAGAYNEQFF.

This clonotype showed up just a few times. The chain uses TRBV15 and TRBJ1-5, with TRBD1 as a possible D gene (6 bases). CDR1 LNHNV and CDR2 YYDKDF come from the germline V gene (reference sequence). The CDR3 sequence is 15 residues long. Deletions cut 4 bases from V and 5 bases from J, with 15 bases between. CDR3 bases: TGTGCCACCAGCAAAACCAACCGGGGGCATCAGCCCCAGCATTTT. Protein sequence: CATSKTNRGHQPQHF.

The rearrangement joins TRBV4-1 to TRBJ1-5; D possibly corresponds to TRBD1 (5 bases). V lost 2 bases to trimming and J lost 4 bases, with 15 bases between them. In germline, CDR1 is MGHRA, CDR2 YSYEKL. The CDR3 runs to 16 residues. In DNA, the CDR3 is TGCGCCAGCAGCCAACATACAAGAGGGGTAAATCAGCCCCAGCATTTT. The encoded protein is CASSQHTRGVNQPQHF.

J is TRBJ1-6 and V is TRBV6-1; D call uncertain. CDR1 and CDR2 from the germline V gene are MNHNS and SASEGT. V dropped 6 bases and J dropped 8 bases, with 8 bases sitting between them. This CDR3 is built from 12 residues. CDR3 sequence reads: CASSVIYSPLHF. DNA for the CDR3: TGTGCCAGCAGCGTGATATATTCACCCCTCCACTTT.

The chain recombines TRBV24-1 with TRBJ2-7, with TRBD1 matching 7 bases. Looked up from germline, CDR1 is KGHDR and CDR2 is SFDVKD. V lost 5 bases to trimming and J lost 2 bases; unmatched junction nucleotides: 2. This CDR3 contains 13 residues. This CDR3 is CATSAGGPYEQYF. Written as DNA, the CDR3 is TGTGCCACCAGTGCAGGGGGACCCTACGAGCAGTACTTC.